Detailed here is one T cell receptor beta chain. The antigen remains undetermined. The data derive from a study of Ad26.COV2.S vaccination and SARS-CoV-2 variants. Study context: Doses of Ad26.COV2.S were injected into muscle once or twice, 56 days apart. Study outcomes and limitations: Vaccinees and placebo recipients showed similar non-spike TCR breadth.

Noted treatment: around 19 received Ad26.COV2.S at low or high dose, single or two shots; roughly 5 received placebo; per-sample allocation not given. Samples analyzed were those drawn on day 63 after the first vaccine or placebo injection. Within Boston, the person who donated was an adult of 18-55 years. TCRdb keeps only in-frame clones here, not all; method: immunoSEQ multiplex PCR. Here the sample spans some 340,000 clones, 70% to 90% being singletons. This CDR3 is built from 14 residues. Germline assignment: CDR1 DFQATT and CDR2 SNEGSKA (reference sequence). Trimming pared 3 bases from V and 0 bases from J, leaving 12 bases between.

Material: peripheral blood, obtained in a trial of Ad26.COV2.S vaccine versus placebo. V and J are TRBV20-1 and TRBJ2-7, with D possibly TRBD1 on 6 matching bases. The TCR was taken from a person between 18 and 65 years old who received the Ad26.COV2.S COVID-19 vaccine or a placebo. This CDR3 is CSASRRGRSYEQYF. CDR3 DNA: TGCAGTGCTAGTCGCAGGGGACGCTCCTACGAGCAGTACTTC.